The 3 T cell receptor beta chains below come from one sample, sequenced in a study of regulatory T cells in long-lasting Graves disease. Arm-PCR of CDR3 regions and iRepertoire HTBI primers were the basis on which TCR beta libraries were built. MiXCR was run by TCRdb on the multiplex PCR reads, yielding one entry per CDR3 protein. Here the sample spans 250,000 to 300,000 distinct CDR3 sequences, 15% to 20% being singletons. The time point here: newly diagnosed GD, antithyroid drugs for less than 3 months. After RNA was extracted from PBMCs, the TCR library was made from it. The sample was also linked to a second study, of T cells in Graves' hyperthyroidism and ophthalmopathy.

The input for sequencing was peripheral blood mononuclear cells (PBMCs), taken at new diagnosis, from a patient treated with antithyroid drugs. These receptors all stem from a woman aged 25 to 39 with Graves disease.

This clonotype was observed a few times. A much larger clone sits a single nucleotide away, making a read error possible. The chain combines TRBV7-8 with TRBJ1-1; 7 bases match TRBD1. The CDR3 consists of 18 residues. Germline V gives CDR1 SGHVS, CDR2 FQNEAQ. CDR3 coding DNA: TGTGCCAGCAGCCCGAACGCACGACAGGGAAGTCTGAACACTGAAGCTCTCTTT. Translation: CASSPNARQGSLNTEALF.

This clonotype was found many times. The chain combines TRBV20-1 with TRBJ2-7; TRBD2 matches at 8 bases. Germline values: CDR1 DFQATT, CDR2 SNEGSKA (reference sequence). The CDR3 has 14 residues. J lost 7 bases, V lost 6 bases, and 14 bases had no gene match. In DNA form, the CDR3 reads TGCAGTGCACTAGACCCGGGGGGGCTTTGGGAGCAGTACTTC. This sequence encodes CSALDPGGLWEQYF.

This clonotype was detected many times. The chain uses TRBV11-3 and TRBJ1-2; 10 bases are shared with TRBD1. The junction had 4 bases not matched to a gene; V was cut back by 9 bases and J by 6 bases. Germline V gene data show CDR1 as SGHNT and CDR2 as YENEEA. The CDR3 runs to 12 residues. This CDR3 is CARGQGNDGYTF. CDR3 nucleotides: TGTGCCAGGGGACAGGGGAATGATGGCTACACCTTC.